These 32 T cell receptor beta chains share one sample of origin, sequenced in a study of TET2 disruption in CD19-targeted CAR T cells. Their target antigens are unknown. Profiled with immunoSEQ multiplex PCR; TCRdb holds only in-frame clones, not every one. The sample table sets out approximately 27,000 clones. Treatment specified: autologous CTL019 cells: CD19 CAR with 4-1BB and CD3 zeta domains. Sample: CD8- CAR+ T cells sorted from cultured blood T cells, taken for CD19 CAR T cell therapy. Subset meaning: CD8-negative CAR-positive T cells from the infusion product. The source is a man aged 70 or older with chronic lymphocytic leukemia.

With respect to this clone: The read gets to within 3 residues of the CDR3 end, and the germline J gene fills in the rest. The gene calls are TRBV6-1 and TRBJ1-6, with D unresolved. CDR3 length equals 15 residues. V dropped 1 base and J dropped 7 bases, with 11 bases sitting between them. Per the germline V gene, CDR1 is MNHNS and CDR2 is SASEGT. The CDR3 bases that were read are TGTGCCAGCAGTGAAGAGGCCTCTCCCAATTCACCC. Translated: CASSEEASPNSP. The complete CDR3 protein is CASSEEASPNSPLHF.

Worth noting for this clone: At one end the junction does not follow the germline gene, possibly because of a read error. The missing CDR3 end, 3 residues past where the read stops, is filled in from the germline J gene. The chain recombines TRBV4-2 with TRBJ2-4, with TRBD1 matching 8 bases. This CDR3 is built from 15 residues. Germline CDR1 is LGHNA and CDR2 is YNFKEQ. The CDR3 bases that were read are TGCGCCAGCAGCCAAGGCGACAGGGGAGGCGAGACT. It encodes CASSQGDRGGET. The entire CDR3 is CASSQGDRGGETQYF.

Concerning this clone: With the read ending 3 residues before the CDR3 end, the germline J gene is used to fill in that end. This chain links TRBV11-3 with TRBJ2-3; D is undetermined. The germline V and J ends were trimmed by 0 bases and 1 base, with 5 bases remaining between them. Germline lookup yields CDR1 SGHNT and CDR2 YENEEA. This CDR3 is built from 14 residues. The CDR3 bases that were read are TGTGCCAGCAGCTTAGATCAGGGCACAGATACG. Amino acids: CASSLDQGTDT. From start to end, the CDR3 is CASSLDQGTDTQYF.

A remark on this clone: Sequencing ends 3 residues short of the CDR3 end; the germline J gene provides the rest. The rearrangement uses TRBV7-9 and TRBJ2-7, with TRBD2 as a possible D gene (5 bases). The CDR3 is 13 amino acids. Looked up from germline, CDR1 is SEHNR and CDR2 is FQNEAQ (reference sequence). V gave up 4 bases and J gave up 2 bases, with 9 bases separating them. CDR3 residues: CASSSGFPYEQYF. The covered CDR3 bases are TGTGCCAGCAGCTCGGGGTTCCCCTACGAG.

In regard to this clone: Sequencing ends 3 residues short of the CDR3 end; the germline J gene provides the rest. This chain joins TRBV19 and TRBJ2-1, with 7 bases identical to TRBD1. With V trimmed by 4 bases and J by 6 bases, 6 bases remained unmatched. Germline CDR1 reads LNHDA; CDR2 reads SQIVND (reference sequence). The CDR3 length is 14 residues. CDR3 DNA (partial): TGTGCCAGTAGTACCAGGACAGGACCCAATGAG. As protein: CASSTRTGPNE. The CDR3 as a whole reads CASSTRTGPNEQFF.

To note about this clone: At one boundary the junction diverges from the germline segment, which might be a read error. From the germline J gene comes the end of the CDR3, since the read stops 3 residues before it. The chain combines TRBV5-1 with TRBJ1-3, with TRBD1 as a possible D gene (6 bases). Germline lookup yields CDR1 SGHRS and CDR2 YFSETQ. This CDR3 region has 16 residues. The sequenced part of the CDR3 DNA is TGCGCCAGCAGCGGAGGACAGACTAGCTCTGGAAACACT. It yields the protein CASSGGQTSSGNT. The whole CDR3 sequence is CASSGGQTSSGNTIYF.

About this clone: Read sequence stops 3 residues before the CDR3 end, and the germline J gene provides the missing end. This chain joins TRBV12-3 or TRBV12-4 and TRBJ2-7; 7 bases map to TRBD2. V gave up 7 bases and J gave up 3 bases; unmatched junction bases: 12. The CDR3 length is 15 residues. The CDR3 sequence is CASKPTGTILYEQYF. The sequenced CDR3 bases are TGTGCCAGCAAACCAACCGGGACTATCCTCTACGAG.

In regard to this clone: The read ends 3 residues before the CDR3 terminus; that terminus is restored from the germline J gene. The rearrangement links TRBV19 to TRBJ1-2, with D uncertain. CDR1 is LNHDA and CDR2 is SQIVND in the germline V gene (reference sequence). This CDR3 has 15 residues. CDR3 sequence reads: CASSIRAGLNNDYTF. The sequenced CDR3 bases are TGTGCCAGTAGTATAAGAGCGGGCCTCAACAATGAC.

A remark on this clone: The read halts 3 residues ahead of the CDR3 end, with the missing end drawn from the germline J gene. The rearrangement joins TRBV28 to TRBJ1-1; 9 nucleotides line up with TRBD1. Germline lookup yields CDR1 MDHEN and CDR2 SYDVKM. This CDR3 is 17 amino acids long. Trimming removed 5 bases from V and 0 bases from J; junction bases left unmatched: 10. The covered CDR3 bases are TGTGCCAGCAGTCCGCCGGGACAGGGTGCCTTGAACACTGAA. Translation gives CASSPPGQGALNTE. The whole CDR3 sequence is CASSPPGQGALNTEAFF.

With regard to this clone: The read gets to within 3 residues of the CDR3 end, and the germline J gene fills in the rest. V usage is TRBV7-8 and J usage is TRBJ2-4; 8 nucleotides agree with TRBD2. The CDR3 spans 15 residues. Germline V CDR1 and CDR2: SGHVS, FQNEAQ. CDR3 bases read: TGTGCCAGCAGCTTAGGGACTAGCAACCAAGAGACT. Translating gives CASSLGTSNQET. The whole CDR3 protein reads CASSLGTSNQETQYF.

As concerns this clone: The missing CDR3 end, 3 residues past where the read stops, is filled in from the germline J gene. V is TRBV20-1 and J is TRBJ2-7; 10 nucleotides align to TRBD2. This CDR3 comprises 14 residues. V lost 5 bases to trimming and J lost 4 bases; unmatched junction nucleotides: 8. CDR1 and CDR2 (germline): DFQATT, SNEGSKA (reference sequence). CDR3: CSAARTSGKYEQYF. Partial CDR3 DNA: TGCAGTGCTGCGAGGACTAGCGGAAAATACGAG.

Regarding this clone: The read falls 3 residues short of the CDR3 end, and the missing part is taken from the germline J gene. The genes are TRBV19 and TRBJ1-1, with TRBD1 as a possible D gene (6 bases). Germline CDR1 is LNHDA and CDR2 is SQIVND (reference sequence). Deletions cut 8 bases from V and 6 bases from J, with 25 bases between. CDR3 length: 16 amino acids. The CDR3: CASRPATNYRDPEAFF. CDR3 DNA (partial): TGTGCCAGTCGTCCTGCCACAAACTACAGGGACCCTGAA.

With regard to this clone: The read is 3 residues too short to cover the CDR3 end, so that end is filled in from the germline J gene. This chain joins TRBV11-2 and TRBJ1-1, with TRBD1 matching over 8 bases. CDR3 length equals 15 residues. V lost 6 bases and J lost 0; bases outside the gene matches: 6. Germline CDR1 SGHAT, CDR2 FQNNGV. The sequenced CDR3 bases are TGTGCCAGCAGACCAATGACAGGGGTGAACACTGAA. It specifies CASRPMTGVNTE. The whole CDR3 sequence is CASRPMTGVNTEAFF. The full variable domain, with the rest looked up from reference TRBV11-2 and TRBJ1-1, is EAGVAQSPRYKIIEKRQSVAFWCNPISGHATLYWYQQILGQGPKLLIQFQNNGVVDDSQLPKDRFSAERLKGVDSTLKIQPAKLEDSAVYLCASRPMTGVNTEAFFGQGTRLTVV.

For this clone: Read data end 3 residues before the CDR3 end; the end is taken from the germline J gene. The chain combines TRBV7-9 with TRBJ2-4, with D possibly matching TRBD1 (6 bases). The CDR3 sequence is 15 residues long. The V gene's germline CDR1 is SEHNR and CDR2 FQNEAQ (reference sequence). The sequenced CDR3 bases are TGTGCCAGCAGCCCCGGACCTGGGGGCGACTATGGT. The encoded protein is CASSPGPGGDYG. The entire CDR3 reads CASSPGPGGDYGQYF. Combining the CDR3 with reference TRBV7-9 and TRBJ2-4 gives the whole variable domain DTGVSQNPRHKITKRGQNVTFRCDPISEHNRLYWYRQTLGQGPEFLTYFQNEAQLEKSRLLSDRFSAERPKGSFSTLEIQRTEQGDSAMYLCASSPGPGGDYGQYFGAGTRLSVL.

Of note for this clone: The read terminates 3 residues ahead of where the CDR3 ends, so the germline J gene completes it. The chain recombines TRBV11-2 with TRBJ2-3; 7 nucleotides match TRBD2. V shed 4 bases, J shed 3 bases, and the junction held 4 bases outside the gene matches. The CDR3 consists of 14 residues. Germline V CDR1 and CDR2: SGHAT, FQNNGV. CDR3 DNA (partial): TGTGCCAGCAGCTGGGGGGGGTTAACAGATACG. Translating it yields CASSWGGLTDT. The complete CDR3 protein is CASSWGGLTDTQYF.

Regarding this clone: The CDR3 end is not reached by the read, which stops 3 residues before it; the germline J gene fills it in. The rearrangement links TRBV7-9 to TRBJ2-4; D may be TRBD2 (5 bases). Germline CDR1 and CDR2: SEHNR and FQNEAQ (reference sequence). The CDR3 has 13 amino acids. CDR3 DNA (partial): TGTGCCAGCAGCTCCTCCAACGGGGATGGT. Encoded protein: CASSSSNGDG. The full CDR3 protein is CASSSSNGDGQYF.

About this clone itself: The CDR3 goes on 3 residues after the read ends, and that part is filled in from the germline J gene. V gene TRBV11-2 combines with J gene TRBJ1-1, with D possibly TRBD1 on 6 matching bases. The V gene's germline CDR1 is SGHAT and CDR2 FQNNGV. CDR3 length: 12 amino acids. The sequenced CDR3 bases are TGTGCCAGCAGCCTCCCCCAGGGGGAA. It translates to CASSLPQGE. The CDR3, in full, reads CASSLPQGEAFF.

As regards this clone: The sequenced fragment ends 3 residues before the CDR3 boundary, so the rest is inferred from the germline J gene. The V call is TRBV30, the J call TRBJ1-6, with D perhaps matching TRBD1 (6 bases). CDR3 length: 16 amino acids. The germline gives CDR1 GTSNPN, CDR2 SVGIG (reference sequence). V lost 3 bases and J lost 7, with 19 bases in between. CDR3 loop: CAWSYRSQGGNSPLHF. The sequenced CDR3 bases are TGTGCCTGGAGCTACCGCTCACAGGGTGGCAATTCACCC.

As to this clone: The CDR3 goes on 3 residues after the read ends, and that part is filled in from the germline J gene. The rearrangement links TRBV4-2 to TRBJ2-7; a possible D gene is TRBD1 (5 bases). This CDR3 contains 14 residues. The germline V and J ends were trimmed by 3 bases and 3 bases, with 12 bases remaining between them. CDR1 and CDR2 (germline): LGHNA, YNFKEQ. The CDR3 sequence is CASSHETGVYEQYF. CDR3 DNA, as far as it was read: TGTGCCAGCAGCCATGAAACAGGAGTCTACGAG.

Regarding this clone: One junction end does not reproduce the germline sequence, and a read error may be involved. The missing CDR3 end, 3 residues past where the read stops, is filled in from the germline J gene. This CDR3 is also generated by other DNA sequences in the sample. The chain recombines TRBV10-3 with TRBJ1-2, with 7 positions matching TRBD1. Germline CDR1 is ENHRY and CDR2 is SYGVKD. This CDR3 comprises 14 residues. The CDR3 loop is CAISEGTANYGYTF. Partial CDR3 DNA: TGTGCCATCAGTGAAGGGACAGCAAACTATGGT.

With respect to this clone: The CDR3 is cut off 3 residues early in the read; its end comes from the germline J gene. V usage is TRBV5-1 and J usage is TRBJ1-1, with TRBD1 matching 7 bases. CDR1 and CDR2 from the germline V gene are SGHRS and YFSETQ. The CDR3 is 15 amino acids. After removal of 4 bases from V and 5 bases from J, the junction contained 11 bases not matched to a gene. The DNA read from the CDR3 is TGCGCCAGCAGCCCGGAGGGGGCTAAGGGGACTGAA. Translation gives CASSPEGAKGTE. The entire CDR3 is CASSPEGAKGTEAFF.

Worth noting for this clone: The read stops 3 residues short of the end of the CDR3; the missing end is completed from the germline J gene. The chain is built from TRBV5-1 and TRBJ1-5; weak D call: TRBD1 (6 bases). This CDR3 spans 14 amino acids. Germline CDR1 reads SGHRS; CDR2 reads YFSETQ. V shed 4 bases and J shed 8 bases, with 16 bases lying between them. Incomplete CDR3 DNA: TGCGCCAGCAGCCCAGGGGAGGGACGGGAGCCC. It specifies CASSPGEGREP. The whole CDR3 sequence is CASSPGEGREPQHF. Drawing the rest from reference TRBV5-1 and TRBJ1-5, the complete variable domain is KAGVTQTPRYLIKTRGQQVTLSCSPISGHRSVSWYQQTPGQGLQFLFEYFSETQRNKGNFPGRFSGRQFSNSRSEMNVSTLELGDSALYLCASSPGEGREPQHFGDGTRLSIL.

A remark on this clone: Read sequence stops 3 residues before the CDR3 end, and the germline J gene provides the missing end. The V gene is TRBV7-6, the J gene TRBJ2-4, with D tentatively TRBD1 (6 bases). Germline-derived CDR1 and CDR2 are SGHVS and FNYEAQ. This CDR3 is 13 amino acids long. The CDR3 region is CASSTGTSYGQYF. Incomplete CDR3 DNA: TGTGCCAGCAGCACGGGGACAAGCTATGGT.

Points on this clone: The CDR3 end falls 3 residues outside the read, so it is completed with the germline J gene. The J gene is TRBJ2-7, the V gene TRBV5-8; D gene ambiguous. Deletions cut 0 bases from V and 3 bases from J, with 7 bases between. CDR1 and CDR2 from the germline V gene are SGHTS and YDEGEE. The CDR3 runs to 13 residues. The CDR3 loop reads CASSLAQVYEQYF. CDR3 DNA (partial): TGTGCCAGCAGCTTGGCCCAGGTCTACGAG.

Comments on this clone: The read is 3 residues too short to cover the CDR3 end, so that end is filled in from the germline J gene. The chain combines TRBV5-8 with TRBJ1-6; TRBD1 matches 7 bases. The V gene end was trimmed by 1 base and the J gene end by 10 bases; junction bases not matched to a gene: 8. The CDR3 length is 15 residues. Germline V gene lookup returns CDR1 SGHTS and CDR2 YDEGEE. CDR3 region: CASSLTGTVWSPLHF. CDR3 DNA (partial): TGTGCCAGCAGCTTGACCGGGACAGTATGGTCACCC.

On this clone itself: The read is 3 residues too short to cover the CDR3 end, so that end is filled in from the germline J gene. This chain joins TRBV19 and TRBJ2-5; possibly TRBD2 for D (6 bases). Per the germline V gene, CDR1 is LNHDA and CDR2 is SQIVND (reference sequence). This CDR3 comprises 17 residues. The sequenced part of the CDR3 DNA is TGTGCCAGTAGTATAGCCGGCTGGGGGACTGGATTAGATACC. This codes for CASSIAGWGTGLDT. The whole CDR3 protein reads CASSIAGWGTGLDTQYF.

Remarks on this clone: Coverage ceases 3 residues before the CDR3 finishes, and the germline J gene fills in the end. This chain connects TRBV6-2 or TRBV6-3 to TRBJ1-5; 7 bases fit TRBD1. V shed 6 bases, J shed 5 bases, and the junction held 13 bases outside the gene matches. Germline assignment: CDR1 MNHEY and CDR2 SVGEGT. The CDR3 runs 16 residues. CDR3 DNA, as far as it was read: TGTGCCAGCAGACCAGCGGGACAGAAAACCGATCAGCCC. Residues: CASRPAGQKTDQP. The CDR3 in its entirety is CASRPAGQKTDQPQHF.

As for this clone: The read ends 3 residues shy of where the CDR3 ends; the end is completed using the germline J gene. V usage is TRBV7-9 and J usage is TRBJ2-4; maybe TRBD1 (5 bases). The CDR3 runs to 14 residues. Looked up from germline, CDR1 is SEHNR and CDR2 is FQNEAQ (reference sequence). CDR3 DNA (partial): TGTGCCAGCAGCTTATCGGCAGACAGCTATGGT. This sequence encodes CASSLSADSYG. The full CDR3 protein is CASSLSADSYGQYF.

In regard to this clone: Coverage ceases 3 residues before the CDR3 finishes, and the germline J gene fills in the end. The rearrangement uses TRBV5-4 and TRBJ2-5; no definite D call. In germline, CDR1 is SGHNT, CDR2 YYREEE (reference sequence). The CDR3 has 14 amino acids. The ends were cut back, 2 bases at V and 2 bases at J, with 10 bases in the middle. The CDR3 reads CASSLGRLQETQYF. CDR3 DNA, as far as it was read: TGTGCCAGCAGCTTAGGCAGGCTTCAAGAGACC.

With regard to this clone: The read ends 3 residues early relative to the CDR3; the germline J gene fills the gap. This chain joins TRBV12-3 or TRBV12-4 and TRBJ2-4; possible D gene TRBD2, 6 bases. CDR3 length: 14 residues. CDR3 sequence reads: CASSFGGMGYGQYF. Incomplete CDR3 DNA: TGTGCCAGCAGTTTCGGGGGTATGGGCTATGGT.

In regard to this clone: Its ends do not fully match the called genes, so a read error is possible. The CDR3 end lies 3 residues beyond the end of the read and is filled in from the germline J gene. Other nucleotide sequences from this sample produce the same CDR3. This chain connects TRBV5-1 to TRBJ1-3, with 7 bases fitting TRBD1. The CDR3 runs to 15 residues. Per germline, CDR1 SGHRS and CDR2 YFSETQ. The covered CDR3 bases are TGCGCCAGCAGCGAGACAGGGACCCCTGGAAACACT. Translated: CASSETGTPGNT. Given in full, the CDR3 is CASSETGTPGNTIYF.

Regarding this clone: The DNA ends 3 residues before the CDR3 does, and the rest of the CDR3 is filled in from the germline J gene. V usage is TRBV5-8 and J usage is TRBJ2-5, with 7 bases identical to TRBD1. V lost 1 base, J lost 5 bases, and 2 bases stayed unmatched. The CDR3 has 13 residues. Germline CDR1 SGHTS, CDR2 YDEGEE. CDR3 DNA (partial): TGTGCCAGCAGCTTGTCGGACAGGGAGACC. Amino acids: CASSLSDRET. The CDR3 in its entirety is CASSLSDRETQYF.